The present entry profiles one T cell receptor beta chain with its context. Its antigen is undetermined. This specimen belongs to a study of STAT3 mutations in large granular lymphocyte leukemia. General study findings and limits: Differing intervals and regimens complicate linking therapy response to clone burden. Every T-cell large granular lymphocyte leukemia patient had at least one immunodominant TCR beta clonotype.

Average productive template count per sample was roughly 38,000. The repertoire was sequenced with immunoSEQ multiplex PCR; TCRdb's copy has only in-frame clones and lacks some. In the table there are roughly 29,000 clones, about 80% of which are singletons. Sequences were obtained from peripheral blood mononuclear cells. The sequence derives from a woman aged 50 to 60 with T-cell large granular lymphocyte leukemia. Some clones in this sample may be carry-over from other donors' samples.

The CDR3 is CASSGTGGNTEAFF. The CDR3 nucleotides read TGTGCCAGCTCAGGTACAGGGGGGAACACTGAAGCTTTCTTT. The chain couples TRBV18 to TRBJ1-1; 8 bases fit TRBD1. CDR1 is KGHSH, CDR2 LQKENI, per germline. This CDR3 has 14 amino acids. The junction had 3 bases not matched to a gene; V was cut back by 5 bases and J by 1 base.